The 26 T cell receptor beta chains reported below all come from one sample, sequenced in a study of Graves' ophthalmopathy and Graves' hyperthyroidism. Using RNA transcripts, the TCR beta CDR3 regions were amplified. HTBI primers were used in a first-round RT-PCR, which preceded a second-round multiplex PCR. TCRdb re-analysed the multiplex PCR reads in MiXCR, keeping a single row per CDR3 protein. The sample contains 600,000 to 950,000 distinct CDR3 sequences, roughly 40% of which appear only once. The material sequenced was peripheral blood. The receptors were sampled from an adult man with Graves' ophthalmopathy.

Comment on this clonotype: Its ends do not fully match the called genes, so a read error is possible. The chain links TRBV7-2 to TRBJ2-5, with 9 bases matching TRBD1. The length of the CDR3 is 17 residues. Germline V CDR1 and CDR2: SGHTA, FQGNSA. The CDR3 sequence: CASSHSGGQGRGETQYF. The CDR3 DNA reads as TGCGCCAGCAGCCACTCTGGAGGACAGGGGAGGGGAGAGACCCAGTACTTC.

This clonotype has just a few counts. The chain links TRBV5-5 to TRBJ2-5; 14 positions agree with TRBD2. CDR3 length: 15 residues. Per the germline V gene, CDR1 is SGHKS and CDR2 is YYEKEE (reference sequence). V was clipped by 3 bases and J by 4 bases; unmatched bases: 2. Here the CDR3 reads CASSSGTSGRETQYF. CDR3 coding DNA: TGTGCCAGCAGCTCCGGGACTAGCGGGAGAGAGACCCAGTACTTC.

This clonotype occurred a few times. The chain uses TRBV5-1 and TRBJ1-1, with 9 nucleotides matching TRBD1. Unmatched junction bases numbered 10, after V lost 4 bases and J lost 6 bases. Germline-derived CDR1 and CDR2 are SGHRS and YFSETQ. The CDR3 is 15 residues long. The CDR3 sequence is CASSTRTGELAEAFF. The CDR3 bases are TGCGCCAGCAGCACACGGACAGGGGAGTTGGCTGAAGCTTTCTTT.

CDR3 sequence: CASSQVFYSGNTIYF. The CDR3 DNA sequence: TGCGCCAGCAGCCAAGTTTTTTACTCTGGAAACACCATATATTTT. The chain is built from TRBV4-1 and TRBJ1-3; the D is unclear. CDR1 MGHRA and CDR2 YSYEKL come from the germline V gene. V lost 1 base, J lost 0 bases, and 7 bases lay in between. This CDR3 is built from 15 residues.

This clonotype was detected a few times. Mismatch with germline at one junction end may stem from a read error. V is TRBV7-9 and J is TRBJ2-7, with 9 bases lining up with TRBD2. CDR3 length: 15 residues. Germline CDR1 SEHNR, CDR2 FQNEAQ (reference sequence). The CDR3 spells CASSQGAREGYEQYF. The CDR3 nucleotides are TGCGCCAGCAGCCAAGGGGCGCGGGAGGGGTACGAGCAGTACTTC.

The gene calls are TRBV14 and TRBJ2-5; D remains ambiguous. The germline V and J ends were trimmed by 0 bases and 7 bases, with 12 bases remaining between them. Germline V gene sequence: CDR1 SGHDN, CDR2 FVKESK. The CDR3 covers 14 residues. The CDR3 DNA sequence: TGTGCCAGCAGCCAAGATATGGGCCGCCGGACCCAGTACTTC. It translates to CASSQDMGRRTQYF.

This clonotype was picked up many times. This chain connects TRBV29-1 to TRBJ2-5; D perhaps matches TRBD2 (6 bases). CDR1 is SQVTM and CDR2 is ANQGSEA in the germline V gene. V was shortened by 3 bases and J by 3 bases, with 14 bases between the two germline ends. CDR3 length: 14 amino acids. The CDR3 region is CSVELRRGKETQYF. The CDR3 region has the DNA TGCAGCGTTGAGTTGCGGCGGGGAAAAGAGACCCAGTACTTC.

On this clonotype itself: This may arise from a read error, as a much more abundant clone is one base away. The V call is TRBV29-1, the J call TRBJ2-7; 8 bases line up with TRBD2. In germline, CDR1 is SQVTM, CDR2 ANQGSEA. The CDR3 extends over 13 amino acids. The chain's CDR3 is CSAQTSATYEQYF. DNA of the CDR3: TGCAGTGCCCAGACTAGCGCAACCTACGAGCAGTACTTC.

This clonotype was counted ten times or more. The gene calls are TRBV2 and TRBJ2-2, with 9 positions matching TRBD1. The CDR3 length is 15 residues. V lost 6 bases to trimming and J lost 3 bases; unmatched junction nucleotides: 5. Germline CDR1 SNHLY, CDR2 FYNNEI. This chain's CDR3 is CASRIDRGDTGELFF. The CDR3 nucleotides are TGTGCCAGCAGAATTGACAGGGGGGACACCGGGGAGCTGTTTTTT.

This clonotype has ten or more counts. The gene calls are TRBV2 and TRBJ2-7; 9 bases align to TRBD1. Germline assignment: CDR1 SNHLY and CDR2 FYNNEI. The CDR3 has 12 residues. With V trimmed by 10 bases and J by 3 bases, 4 bases remained unmatched. The CDR3 DNA sequence: TGTGCCAACACGGGACAGGGCTACGAGCAGTACTTC. It encodes CANTGQGYEQYF. Full variable domain (outside the CDR3, taken from reference TRBV2 and TRBJ2-7): EPEVTQTPSHQVTQMGQEVILRCVPISNHLYFYWYRQILGQKVEFLVSFYNNEISEKSEIFDDQFSVERPDGSNFTLKIRSTKLEDSAMYFCANTGQGYEQYFGPGTRLTVT.

This clonotype came up many times. The chain is built from TRBV25-1 and TRBJ1-4; D is uncertain. The germline V gene has CDR1 MGHDK and CDR2 SYGVNS. This CDR3 contains 13 residues. Between the trimmed V and J ends, which lost 2 bases and 5 bases, there was a span of 6 bases. CDR3 DNA: TGTGCCAGCAGTGAAATGGGGAATGAAAAACTGTTTTTT. This translates into CASSEMGNEKLFF.

The genes are TRBV15 and TRBJ2-7; TRBD2 agrees at 13 bases. The germline V gene has CDR1 LNHNV and CDR2 YYDKDF (reference sequence). V lost 5 bases, J lost 5 bases, and 3 bases stayed unmatched. The CDR3 sequence is 14 residues long. The CDR3 spells CATSGLAGANEQYF. The CDR3 DNA sequence: TGTGCCACCAGCGGACTAGCGGGAGCCAACGAGCAGTACTTC.

The rearrangement joins TRBV25-1 to TRBJ2-6; D might be TRBD1 (6 bases). V dropped 4 bases and J dropped 4 bases, with 11 bases sitting between them. Germline assignment: CDR1 MGHDK and CDR2 SYGVNS. This CDR3 contains 15 residues. In DNA form, the CDR3 reads TGTGCCAGCAGTGCAGGGGTATCCGGGGCCAACGTCCTGACTTTC. Translated: CASSAGVSGANVLTF.

The genes are TRBV10-3 and TRBJ2-5; a weak D match, TRBD2 (5 bases). The J call may be incorrect, as the DNA end agrees better with TRBJ2-7. In germline, CDR1 is ENHRY, CDR2 SYGVKD. This CDR3 region has 13 residues. DNA of the CDR3: TGTGCCACGCTCCAGCGGACCTCCTACGAGCAGTACTTC. It specifies CATLQRTSYEQYF.

The chain links TRBV20-1 to TRBJ1-2; D not certain. Germline V gene data show CDR1 as DFQATT and CDR2 as SNEGSKA (reference sequence). This CDR3 is built from 13 residues. Trimming shortened V by 5 bases and J by 3 bases, and 13 bases separated the two germline ends. The CDR3 spells CSAHTVQHYGYTF. In DNA, the CDR3 is TGCAGTGCTCACACGGTTCAACACTATGGCTACACCTTC.

This clonotype was observed a few times. The rearrangement links TRBV7-2 to TRBJ2-5, with D perhaps TRBD1 or TRBD2 (6 bases each). The CDR3 runs to 19 residues. V lost 3 bases, J lost 1 base, and 24 bases lay in between. CDR1 is SGHTA and CDR2 is FQGNSA in the germline V gene. This CDR3 is CASSFTGDIPASPQETQYF. The CDR3 DNA is TGTGCCAGCAGCTTCACGGGGGACATTCCAGCCTCCCCCCAAGAGACCCAGTACTTC.

This clonotype was counted a few times. The chain employs TRBV6-1 and TRBJ1-1; 8 bases map to TRBD1. V shed 6 bases, J shed 6 bases, and the junction held 9 bases outside the gene matches. The CDR3 contains 14 residues. Germline CDR1 reads MNHNS; CDR2 reads SASEGT. CDR3 coding DNA: TGTGCCAGCAGACCGACAGGGGAGCGGCCTGAAGCTTTCTTT. It codes for CASRPTGERPEAFF.

V is TRBV11-1 and J is TRBJ2-7; perhaps TRBD2 as D (7 bases). This CDR3 contains 16 residues. V dropped 0 bases and J dropped 4 bases, with 16 bases sitting between them. Looked up from germline, CDR1 is SGHAT and CDR2 is FQDESV (reference sequence). The CDR3 sequence is CASSLAGGSRGYEQYF. CDR3 nucleotides: TGTGCCAGCAGCTTAGCAGGCGGGAGCAGGGGATACGAGCAGTACTTC.

As to this clonotype: Mismatch with germline at one junction end may stem from a read error. The chain joins TRBV5-1 to TRBJ1-2, with TRBD1 as a possible D gene (5 bases). The V gene's germline CDR1 is SGHRS and CDR2 YFSETQ. The CDR3 is 14 residues long. Here the CDR3 reads CANSLAQGGYGYTF. The CDR3 DNA reads as TGCGCCAACAGCTTGGCCCAGGGCGGCTATGGCTACACCTTC.

This clonotype was detected ten times or more. This sequence joins TRBV11-2 and TRBJ1-1; D ambiguous. Germline lookup yields CDR1 SGHAT and CDR2 FQNNGV. Deletions cut 4 bases from V and 4 bases from J, with 10 bases between. The CDR3 covers 13 residues. As DNA, the CDR3 is TGTGCCAGCAGCTCGCCTGTAGGCACTGAAGCTTTCTTT. Protein sequence: CASSSPVGTEAFF.

The table lists this clonotype with many counts. The chain uses TRBV7-9 and TRBJ2-7, with D unclear. Trimming left V 2 bases short and J 1 base short, with 0 bases between. This CDR3 region has 11 residues. The V gene's germline CDR1 is SEHNR and CDR2 FQNEAQ (reference sequence). The CDR3 DNA follows: TGTGCCAGCAGCTTATCCTACGAGCAGTACTTC. Its translation: CASSLSYEQYF. The variable domain in full, with the rest retrieved from reference TRBV7-9 and TRBJ2-7, is DTGVSQNPRHKITKRGQNVTFRCDPISEHNRLYWYRQTLGQGPEFLTYFQNEAQLEKSRLLSDRFSAERPKGSFSTLEIQRTEQGDSAMYLCASSLSYEQYFGPGTRLTVT.

This clonotype was counted ten times or more. The chain employs TRBV7-2 and TRBJ2-7; 9 bases agree with TRBD2. The CDR3 length is 15 residues. CDR1 and CDR2 from the germline V gene are SGHTA and FQGNSA. V trimming: 1 base; J trimming: 5 bases; junction bases outside the gene matches: 6. The CDR3 loop is CASSLGAGGPHEQYF. CDR3 DNA: TGTGCCAGCAGCTTAGGCGCGGGGGGGCCCCACGAGCAGTACTTC.

Concerning this clonotype: The conserved phenylalanine or tryptophan is not found at the CDR3 terminus, so this likely reflects a read error. The V gene is TRBV24-1, the J gene TRBJ1-1, with no clear D. The CDR3 has 13 residues. Germline CDR1 and CDR2: KGHDR and SFDVKD. V was cut by 4 bases and J by 0 bases, with 5 bases left in between. The CDR3 DNA is TGTGCCACCAGTGACGGTATGAACACTGAAGCTTTCCTT. Translating gives CATSDGMNTEAFL.

This clonotype appeared a few times. The junction does not match germline at one end; this may be a read error. The V and J genes are TRBV10-3 and TRBJ1-1; D is unresolved. The length of the CDR3 is 14 residues. From germline, CDR1 is ENHRY and CDR2 SYGVKD. As DNA, the CDR3 is TGTGCCAGCAGTTACATTTTCGAGAGCACTGAAGCTTTCTTT. It translates to CASSYIFESTEAFF.

The chain employs TRBV12-3 or TRBV12-4 and TRBJ1-1, with D maybe TRBD1 (5 bases). CDR3 length: 14 amino acids. Deletions cut 5 bases from V and 7 bases from J, with 17 bases between. The CDR3 sequence is CASSARGDWSEAFF. The CDR3 DNA reads TGTGCCAGCAGTGCACGGGGGGATTGGAGTGAAGCTTTCTTT.

This clonotype occurred many times. CDR3 bases: TGTGCTTCTGGCGCGACCGGGGAGCTGTTTTTT. It is translated as CASGATGELFF. This chain connects TRBV10-3 to TRBJ2-2; D remains unclear. The CDR3 is 11 amino acids. CDR1 is ENHRY and CDR2 is SYGVKD in the germline V gene.